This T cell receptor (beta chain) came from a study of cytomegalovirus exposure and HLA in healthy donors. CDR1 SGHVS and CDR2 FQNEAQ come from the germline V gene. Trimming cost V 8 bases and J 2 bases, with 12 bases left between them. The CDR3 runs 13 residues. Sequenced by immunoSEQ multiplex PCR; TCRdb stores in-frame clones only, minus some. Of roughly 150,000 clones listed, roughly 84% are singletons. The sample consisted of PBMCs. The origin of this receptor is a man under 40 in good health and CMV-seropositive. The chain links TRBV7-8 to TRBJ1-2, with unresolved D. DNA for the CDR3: TGTGCCAGCTCGTTGACTCAAAACTATGGCTACACCTTC. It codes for CASSLTQNYGYTF.